This is a list of T cell receptor beta chains from one sample in a study of OX40 agonist ivuxolimab in advanced cancers. Libraries were prepared by immunoSEQ multiplex PCR; TCRdb keeps only in-frame clonotypes and omits some of them. The table records 20,000 to 30,000 clones, around 90% of them present only once. The sample here was CD4+ or CD8+ T cells sorted from blood, taken in a trial of the OX40 agonist ivuxolimab. The receptors derive from an adult with an advanced solid tumor such as melanoma, head and neck, liver or kidney cancer. The CDR3 runs from the conserved cysteine through the conserved F or W. D genes are given only for firm matches. Not all rows give a size; the values are once, few, many and, for expanded clones, a class.

>NA|TRBJ1-5|TRBV2|NA
CASSSGGIQPQHF
TGTGCCAGCAGTTCGGGGGGGATTCAGCCCCAGCATTTT
>NA|TRBJ1-2|TRBV19|TRBD1
CASRRDSRIPGRPSNYGYTF
TGTGCCAGTAGGCGGGACAGTAGGATCCCTGGCAGGCCCTCTAACTATGGCTACACCTTC
>NA|TRBJ1-1|TRBV5-5|NA
CASSLLWAGVTEAFF
TGTGCCAGCAGCTTGCTTTGGGCGGGAGTCACTGAAGCTTTCTTT
>NA|TRBJ1-1|TRBV7-9|NA
CASSGWVQGEAFF
TGTGCCAGCAGCGGCTGGGTACAGGGAGAAGCTTTCTTT
>NA|TRBJ2-3|TRBV7-2|NA
CASSLEQADTQYF
TGTGCCAGCAGCTTAGAACAAGCGGATACGCAGTATTTT
>NA|TRBJ2-3|TRBV29-1|TRBD2
CSVAAGGMADTQYF
TGCAGCGTTGCGGCGGGGGGCATGGCAGATACGCAGTATTTT
>NA|TRBJ1-5|TRBV18|NA
CASSPGAGLKPQHF
TGTGCCAGCTCACCAGGGGCAGGGTTGAAGCCCCAGCATTTT
>NA|TRBJ2-7|TRBV30|NA
CAWGKGTFEQYF
TGTGCCTGGGGTAAGGGGACATTCGAGCAGTACTTC
>NA|TRBJ1-5|TRBV5-1|NA
CASSLDDSPYQPQHF
TGCGCCAGCAGCTTGGACGACAGCCCCTATCAGCCCCAGCATTTT
>NA|TRBJ2-5|TRBV28|NA
CASSPGPFPETQYF
TGTGCCAGCAGTCCGGGTCCCTTCCCAGAGACCCAGTACTTC
>once|TRBJ1-5|TRBV19|NA
CASLKGGPFSNQPQHF
TGTGCCAGTTTGAAGGGAGGGCCCTTCAGCAATCAGCCCCAGCATTTT
>NA|TRBJ1-3|TRBV15|NA
CATAPISGNTIYF
TGTGCCACAGCGCCAATCTCTGGAAACACCATATATTTT
>NA|TRBJ2-6|TRBV18|NA
CASSPPSGRGRGGANVLTF
TGTGCCAGCTCACCACCGTCCGGAAGGGGGAGGGGCGGGGCCAACGTCCTGACTTTC
>NA|TRBJ1-2|TRBV2|TRBD1
CASQGQATYGYTF
TGTGCCAGCCAAGGACAGGCAACCTATGGCTACACCTTC
>NA|TRBJ2-7|TRBV28|TRBD2
CASSLFGAGAVEQYF
TGTGCCAGCAGTTTATTTGGGGCGGGAGCCGTCGAGCAGTACTTC
>NA|TRBJ1-2|TRBV6-1|NA
CASSAYQGSYGYTF
TGTGCCAGCAGTGCCTACCAGGGAAGCTATGGCTACACCTTC
>NA|TRBJ2-4|TRBV2|TRBD1
CASIHRGGNIQYF
TGTGCCAGCATACACAGGGGCGGTAACATTCAGTACTTC
>NA|TRBJ1-1|TRBV18|NA
CASSPGGVRVNTEAFF
TGTGCCAGCTCACCAGGGGGGGTTAGGGTTAACACTGAAGCTTTCTTT
>NA|TRBJ2-1|TRBV5-6|NA
CASSLWFGPSLNNEQFF
TGTGCCAGCAGCTTGTGGTTCGGACCATCCTTAAACAATGAGCAGTTCTTC
>NA|TRBJ2-7|TRBV5-8|TRBD1
CASSVGIPGQGSYEQYF
TGTGCCAGCAGCGTTGGAATACCGGGACAGGGTTCCTACGAGCAGTACTTC
>NA|TRBJ2-7|TRBV6-6|TRBD2
CASSRASGFSYEQYF
TGTGCCAGCAGTAGGGCTAGCGGGTTCTCCTACGAGCAGTACTTC
>NA|TRBJ2-2|TRBV5-4|NA
CASTGGGGRELFF
TGTGCCAGCACCGGAGGGGGGGGCCGGGAGCTGTTTTTT
>NA|TRBJ1-4|TRBV7-6|NA
CASSPQGATNEKLFF
TGTGCCAGCAGCCCGCAGGGAGCCACTAATGAAAAACTGTTTTTT
>NA|TRBJ2-2|TRBV4-3|NA
CASSQLRGAATGELFF
TGCGCCAGCAGCCAATTAAGGGGGGCGGCCACCGGGGAACTGTTTTTT
>NA|TRBJ1-1|TRBV19|NA
CASTRRRGVETEAFF
TGTGCCAGTACAAGGAGAAGGGGGGTAGAGACTGAAGCTTTCTTT
>NA|TRBJ2-7|TRBV7-2|TRBD1
CASSPTGAAYEQYF
TGTGCCAGCAGCCCGACAGGGGCCGCCTACGAGCAGTACTTC
>NA|TRBJ2-7|TRBV11-2|TRBD2
CASSRTRGAGEQYF
TGTGCCAGCAGCCGGACTAGAGGGGCCGGTGAGCAGTACTTC
>NA|TRBJ1-1|TRBV5-1|NA
CASSLRGNTEAFF
TGCGCCAGCAGCTTAAGGGGGAACACTGAAGCTTTCTTT
>NA|TRBJ1-3|TRBV18|NA
CASSPEQGYATYF
TGTGCCAGCTCACCAGAGCAAGGTTACGCCACATATTTT
>once|TRBJ1-3|TRBV19|NA
CASSMMGAGNTIYF
TGTGCCAGTAGTATGATGGGTGCTGGAAACACCATATATTTT
>NA|TRBJ2-3|TRBV7-9|NA
CASSLGQQDTQYF
TGTGCCAGCAGCTTGGGGCAGCAAGATACGCAGTATTTT
>NA|TRBJ1-3|TRBV28|NA
CASSNTVSGNTIYF
TGTGCCAGCAGCAATACGGTCTCTGGAAACACCATATATTTT
>NA|TRBJ2-1|TRBV6-5|TRBD2
CASSYRNSGNNEQFF
TGTGCCAGCAGTTATCGGAATAGCGGGAACAATGAGCAGTTCTTC
>NA|TRBJ2-5|TRBV5-4|NA
CASSLGGEETQYF
TGTGCCAGCAGCTTGGGAGGGGAAGAGACCCAGTACTTC
>once|TRBJ1-5|TRBV19|TRBD1
CAGQGASNQPQHF
TGTGCCGGACAGGGGGCTAGCAATCAGCCCCAGCATTTT
>NA|TRBJ2-7|TRBV5-1|NA
CASSLEGVPNEQYF
TGCGCCAGCAGCTTGGAAGGGGTCCCCAACGAGCAGTACTTC
>NA|TRBJ2-6|TRBV14|TRBD1
CASSPLRQGGGANVLTF
TGTGCCAGCAGCCCACTCCGACAGGGTGGAGGGGCCAACGTCCTGACTTTC